Below are 8 T cell receptor beta chains sequenced from a single sample in a study of naive and memory T cell subsets. Four PCR rounds used nested alpha and beta constant region primers plus the SP2 primer. TCRdb called the 5' RACE reads again in MiXCR, with one record for every CDR3 protein. This sample yields around 48,000 distinct CDR3 sequences, of which about 4.5% are seen a single time; around 0.88% belongs to the top ten. A UMI-containing oligonucleotide was joined by 3' ligation to the TCR cDNA template. The receptor set was obtained from a female donor in good health.

This clonotype was found many times. V and J are TRBV29-1 and TRBJ2-5, with TRBD2 matching 9 bases. V lost 6 bases, J lost 4 bases, and 6 bases stayed unmatched. The CDR3 has 13 residues. Germline CDR1 and CDR2: SQVTM and ANQGSEA. CDR3 region: CSVAGGSGETQYF. In nucleotides, the CDR3 is TGCAGCGTGGCGGGGGGGTCGGGAGAGACCCAGTACTTC.

This clonotype was found many times. The genes are TRBV3-1 and TRBJ2-2; a possible D gene is TRBD1 (5 bases). The CDR3 is made up of 15 amino acids. V gave up 1 base and J gave up 2 bases, with 8 bases separating them. Germline CDR1 LGHDT, CDR2 YNNKEL (reference sequence). CDR3 loop: CASSQGRVNTGELFF. In nucleotides, the CDR3 is TGTGCCAGCAGCCAAGGCAGGGTTAACACCGGGGAGCTGTTTTTT.

V and J are TRBV5-1 and TRBJ1-1, with D uncertain. The CDR3 totals 15 residues. Per germline, CDR1 SGHRS and CDR2 YFSETQ. The V end lost 2 bases, the J end lost 0 bases, and 11 bases lay between the germline ends. The CDR3 DNA follows: TGCGCCAGCAGCTTCGGTAGACACATGAACACTGAAGCTTTCTTT. Residues: CASSFGRHMNTEAFF.

This clonotype has only a few counts. The V call is TRBV28, the J call TRBJ2-1; D gene unclear. The V gene lost 2 bases and the J gene lost 4 bases, with 9 bases spanning the gap. Germline assignment: CDR1 MDHEN and CDR2 SYDVKM. This CDR3 region has 14 residues. CDR3 protein: CASSLAPLYNEQFF. CDR3 bases: TGTGCCAGCAGTTTAGCTCCTTTATACAATGAGCAGTTCTTC.

The table lists this clonotype with many counts. V is TRBV20-1 and J is TRBJ2-3, with 9 bases matching TRBD2. From germline, CDR1 is DFQATT and CDR2 SNEGSKA (reference sequence). The ends lost 3 bases at V and 0 bases at J; junction bases unmatched: 4. The CDR3 consists of 15 residues. The DNA of the CDR3 is TGCAGTGCTAGCCTACTAGCGGGTAGCACAGATACGCAGTATTTT. Its translation is CSASLLAGSTDTQYF.

There are many counts of this clonotype. The gene calls are TRBV20-1 and TRBJ1-1; D is uncertain. This CDR3 region has 12 residues. In germline, CDR1 is DFQATT, CDR2 SNEGSKA (reference sequence). CDR3 nucleotides: TGCTCGGAGGAAGGGCTGAACACTGAAGCTTTCTTT. It yields the protein CSEEGLNTEAFF.

This clonotype was counted at least ten times. The chain carries TRBV11-2 and TRBJ2-7, with D unclear. V was trimmed by 0 bases and J by 3 bases, leaving 9 bases between them. Germline loops: CDR1 SGHAT, CDR2 FQNNGV. There are 14 residues in the CDR3. The CDR3 sequence: CASSLDGPDYEQYF. In DNA, the CDR3 is TGTGCCAGCAGCTTAGACGGACCCGACTACGAGCAGTACTTC.

This clonotype came up many times. CDR3 bases: TGTGCCAGCCGACGTCCCGGGAGGGGTTCCTACGAGCAGTACTTC. This encodes CASRRPGRGSYEQYF. The rearrangement uses TRBV11-2 and TRBJ2-7, with 8 bases identical to TRBD2. The CDR3 length is 15 residues. CDR1 and CDR2 (germline): SGHAT, FQNNGV. V gave up 8 bases and J gave up 1 base; unmatched junction bases: 10.